This T cell receptor beta chain emerged from a study of PD-1 blockade in classical Hodgkin lymphoma. Study context: With a 2-week interval, patients received intravenous nivolumab at 3 mg/kg. Study-wide results and caveats: By C4D1, diversity of CD4+ TCRs had risen significantly, whereas that of CD8+ TCRs had not. Newly diagnosed patients were reported to start with lower TCR diversity than healthy donors.

Every single patient, without exception, relapsed after autologous stem cell transplantation, and brentuximab vedotin exposure varied. Sequencing used immunoSEQ multiplex PCR; TCRdb keeps in-frame clones, though not all of them. The sample has 13,000 or so clones; around 80% are singletons. Trimming left V 10 bases short and J 0 bases short, with 13 bases between. Germline-derived CDR1 and CDR2 are SNHLY and FYNNEI. This CDR3 comprises 13 residues. Note on this clone: Its specificity is unknown.

The rearrangement links TRBV2 to TRBJ2-7; D gene uncertain. Sequencing used peripheral blood mononuclear cells (PBMCs), obtained at baseline. This clonotype was sampled from a human donor with classical Hodgkin lymphoma. The CDR3 loop reads CATEGQVSYEQYF. CDR3 sequence (DNA): TGTGCCACCGAAGGCCAGGTCTCCTACGAGCAGTACTTC.